This T cell receptor (beta chain) was recorded in a study of control samples from healthy donors and cancer patients. V lost 4 bases and J lost 4, with 8 bases in between. The CDR3 runs 13 residues. Profiled with immunoSEQ multiplex PCR; TCRdb holds only in-frame clones, not every one. This sample has 190,000 or so clones, with 80% to 95% found just once. This clonotype originated in a young man in good health. The V gene is TRBV12-3 or TRBV12-4, the J gene TRBJ1-5; D is uncertain. Sequenced material: blood. CDR3 DNA: TGTGCCAGCAGTTCGTCTCTGAATCAGCCCCAGCATTTT. Translation: CASSSSLNQPQHF.